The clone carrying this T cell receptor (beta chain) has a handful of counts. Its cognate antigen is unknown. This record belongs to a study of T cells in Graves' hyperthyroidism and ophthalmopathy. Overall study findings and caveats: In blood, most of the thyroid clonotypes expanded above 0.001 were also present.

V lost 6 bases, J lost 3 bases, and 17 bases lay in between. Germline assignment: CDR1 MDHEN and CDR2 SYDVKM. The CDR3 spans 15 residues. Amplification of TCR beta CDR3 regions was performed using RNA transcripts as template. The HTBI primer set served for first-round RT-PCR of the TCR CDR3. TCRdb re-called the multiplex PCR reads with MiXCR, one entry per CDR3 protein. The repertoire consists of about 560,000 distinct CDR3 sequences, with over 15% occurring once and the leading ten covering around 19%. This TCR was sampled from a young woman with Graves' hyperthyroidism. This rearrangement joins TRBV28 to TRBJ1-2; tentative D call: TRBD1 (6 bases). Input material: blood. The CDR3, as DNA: TGTGCCAGCAGCCTCATCAGGGGATTGGACTATGGCTACACCTTC. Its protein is CASSLIRGLDYGYTF.